These T cell receptor beta chains were read from a single sample in a study of blood T cell repertoires in COVID-19. Repertoires were generated with immunoSEQ multiplex PCR, while TCRdb's copy carries only in-frame clones and drops some. The table shows roughly 180,000 clones, with around 80% occurring only once. The sample was PBMCs or T cells enriched from blood (not recorded which). These receptors came from a man aged 50 to 60 who had recovered from COVID-19. Each CDR3 is given with its conserved first and last residue. The D gene is left open where the match is weak. Size is stated for part of the rows, as once, few or many counts, or as a class when the clone is expanded.

clone size	V gene	J gene	D gene	CDR3 protein	CDR3 DNA
many	TRBV4-2	TRBJ2-3	NA	CASSQDAAGEVTDTQYF	TGTGCCAGCAGCCAAGATGCGGCCGGAGAGGTCACAGATACGCAGTATTTT
few	TRBV6-4	TRBJ2-3	TRBD2	CASSAMAAGGDTQYF	TGTGCCAGCAGTGCCATGGCCGCGGGGGGAGATACGCAGTATTTT
NA	TRBV9	TRBJ2-7	NA	CASSQEPGASYEQYF	TGTGCCAGCAGCCAGGAACCAGGGGCCTCCTACGAGCAGTACTTC
NA	TRBV2	TRBJ1-6	NA	CASSDGGVNSPLHF	TGTGCCAGCAGTGATGGGGGGGTGAATTCACCCCTCCACTTT
NA	TRBV11-3	TRBJ2-1	TRBD2	CASSLTTSGREYNEQFF	TGTGCCAGCAGCTTAACGACTAGCGGGAGAGAATACAATGAGCAGTTCTTC
NA	TRBV30	TRBJ1-5	NA	CAWSVSGALYQPQHF	TGTGCCTGGAGTGTATCAGGGGCCCTTTATCAGCCCCAGCATTTT
NA	TRBV7-9	TRBJ2-3	NA	CASSSFSGGVSTDTQYF	TGTGCCAGCAGCTCCTTCTCAGGCGGGGTTAGCACAGATACGCAGTATTTT
NA	TRBV15	TRBJ1-3	NA	CATSREMGGSGNTIYF	TGTGCCACCAGCAGAGAGATGGGGGGCTCTGGAAACACCATATATTTT
few	TRBV28	TRBJ2-7	TRBD1	CASSLTGVKQYF	TGTGCCAGCAGTTTAACAGGGGTAAAGCAGTACTTC
NA	TRBV27	TRBJ2-7	TRBD2	CASSAPSGRERREQYF	TGTGCCAGCAGTGCACCCAGCGGGAGGGAAAGAAGGGAGCAGTACTTC
NA	TRBV27	TRBJ1-5	TRBD1	CASSALGQRQHF	TGTGCCAGCAGTGCATTGGGACAGAGGCAACATTTT
NA	TRBV2	TRBJ2-5	TRBD1	CASRITGVGTQYF	TGTGCCAGCAGGATAACAGGGGTCGGGACCCAGTACTTC
NA	TRBV29-1	TRBJ2-3	NA	CSVLSGTTDTQYF	TGCAGCGTTCTCTCAGGTACCACAGATACGCAGTATTTT
NA	TRBV28	TRBJ2-6	NA	CASSMAGRISGANVLTF	TGTGCCAGCAGCATGGCGGGACGGATCTCTGGGGCCAACGTCCTGACTTTC
NA	TRBV10-1	TRBJ2-3	NA	CASRDSSPDTQYF	TGCGCCAGCAGGGACAGCTCCCCAGATACGCAGTATTTT
NA	TRBV14	TRBJ2-1	TRBD2	CASSSFMGLAGSSSYNEQFF	TGTGCCAGCAGCTCATTCATGGGACTAGCGGGGTCGAGCTCCTACAATGAGCAGTTCTTC
NA	TRBV20-1	TRBJ2-1	TRBD2	CSASARLRGGRGEQFF	TGCAGTGCTAGTGCGAGGTTGCGGGGGGGCCGCGGTGAGCAGTTCTTC
NA	TRBV7-3	TRBJ1-2	NA	CASSFREGLIILNYGYTF	TGTGCCAGCAGCTTTCGGGAGGGACTAATAATCCTTAACTATGGCTACACCTTC
NA	TRBV9	TRBJ1-4	TRBD1	CASSSTGGFEKLFF	TGTGCCAGCAGCTCGACAGGGGGCTTTGAAAAACTGTTTTTT
NA	TRBV5-1	TRBJ2-1	TRBD1	CASSMDRAEQFF	TGCGCCAGCAGCATGGACAGGGCTGAGCAGTTCTTC
NA	TRBV18	TRBJ2-3	NA	CASSRRSTDTQYF	TGTGCCAGCTCACGCAGAAGCACAGATACGCAGTATTTT
NA	TRBV5-1	TRBJ2-3	TRBD1	CASSLADRASTDTQYF	TGCGCCAGCAGCTTGGCGGACAGGGCTAGCACAGATACGCAGTATTTT
NA	TRBV28	TRBJ1-1	NA	CASSLPPEGGNTEAFF	TGTGCCAGCAGTTTACCCCCCGAGGGAGGGAACACTGAAGCTTTCTTT
NA	TRBV6-5	TRBJ1-3	TRBD1	CASSYGQGGGNTIYF	TGTGCCAGCAGTTACGGACAGGGAGGCGGCAACACCATATATTTT
NA	TRBV19	TRBJ1-1	TRBD1	CASKFMRTGGPDTEAFF	TGTGCCAGTAAGTTCATGAGGACAGGGGGCCCGGACACTGAAGCTTTCTTT
NA	TRBV28	TRBJ1-1	NA	CASSFQILAFF	TGTGCCAGCAGTTTTCAAATTTTGGCTTTCTTT
NA	TRBV29-1	TRBJ2-1	TRBD2	CSGGLAGINEQFF	TGCAGCGGGGGACTAGCGGGGATCAATGAGCAGTTCTTC
once	TRBV4-2	TRBJ2-7	TRBD1	CASSLSLTGTVSSYEQYF	TGTGCCAGCAGCCTTTCGCTGACCGGGACAGTTTCCTCCTACGAGCAGTACTTC
NA	TRBV3-1/TRBV3-2	TRBJ2-3	TRBD2	CASSLAGLAGGTDTQYF	TGTGCCAGCAGCCTCGCGGGACTAGCGGGAGGGACAGATACGCAGTATTTT
once	TRBV5-6	TRBJ2-5	NA	CASSLATGTQYF	TGTGCCAGCAGCTTGGCCACCGGGACCCAGTACTTC
NA	TRBV7-8	TRBJ1-1	TRBD1	CASSPLTGVGMNTEAFF	TGTGCCAGTAGCCCGCTGACAGGGGTCGGTATGAACACTGAAGCTTTCTTT